This T cell receptor (beta chain) emerged from a study of long-term antiretroviral therapy in people with HIV. Study conclusions and caveats: In samples taken after ART, diversity increased but remained below transplant donor control levels.

Version v3.0 of the immunoSEQ assay was performed at survey level. Data came from immunoSEQ multiplex PCR; TCRdb stores just in-frame clones and leaves some out. The data show fewer than 40,000 clones, around 85% seen once. Germline V gene lookup returns CDR1 MNHNY and CDR2 SVGAGI (reference sequence). V dropped 4 bases and J dropped 5 bases, with 11 bases sitting between them. The CDR3 is made up of 13 amino acids. This clone appeared once. Its cognate antigen is unknown. The sample was unsorted PBMCs, taken 1.2 years after starting antiretroviral therapy. This clonotype was sampled from a woman aged 45-60 years with HIV. This sequence joins TRBV6-6 and TRBJ1-2; D remains unclear. The CDR3 DNA is TGTGCCAGCAGTTTAAGGATGACTTATGGCTACACCTTC. Translating it yields CASSLRMTYGYTF.